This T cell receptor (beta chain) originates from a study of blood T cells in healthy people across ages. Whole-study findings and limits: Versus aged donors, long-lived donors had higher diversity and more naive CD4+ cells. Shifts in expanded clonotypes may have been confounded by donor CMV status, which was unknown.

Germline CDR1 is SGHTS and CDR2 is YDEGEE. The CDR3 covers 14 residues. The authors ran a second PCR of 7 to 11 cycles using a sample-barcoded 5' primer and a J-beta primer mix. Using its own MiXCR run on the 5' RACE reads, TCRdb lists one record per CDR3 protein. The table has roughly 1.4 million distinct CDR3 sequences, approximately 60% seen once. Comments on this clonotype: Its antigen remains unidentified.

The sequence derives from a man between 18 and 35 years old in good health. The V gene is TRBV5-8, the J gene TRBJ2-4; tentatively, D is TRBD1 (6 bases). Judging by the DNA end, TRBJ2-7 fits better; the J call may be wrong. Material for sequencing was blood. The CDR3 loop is CASSLNQGWNEQYF. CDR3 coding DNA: TGTGCCAGCAGCTTGAACCAGGGGTGGAACGAGCAGTACTTC.